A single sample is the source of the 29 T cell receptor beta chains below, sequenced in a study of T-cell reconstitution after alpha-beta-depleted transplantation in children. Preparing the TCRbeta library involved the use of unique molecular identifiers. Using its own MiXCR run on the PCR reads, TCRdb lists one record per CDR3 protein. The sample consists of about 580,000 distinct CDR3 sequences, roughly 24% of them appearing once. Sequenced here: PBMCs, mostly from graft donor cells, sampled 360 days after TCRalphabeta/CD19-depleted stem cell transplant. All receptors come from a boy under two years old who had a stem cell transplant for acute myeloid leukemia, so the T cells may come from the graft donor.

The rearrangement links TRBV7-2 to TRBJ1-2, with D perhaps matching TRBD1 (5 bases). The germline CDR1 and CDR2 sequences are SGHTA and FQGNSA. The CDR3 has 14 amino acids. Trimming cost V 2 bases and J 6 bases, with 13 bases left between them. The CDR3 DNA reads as TGTGCCAGCAGCTTAATGGGGCAGCTCCATGGCTACACCTTC. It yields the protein CASSLMGQLHGYTF.

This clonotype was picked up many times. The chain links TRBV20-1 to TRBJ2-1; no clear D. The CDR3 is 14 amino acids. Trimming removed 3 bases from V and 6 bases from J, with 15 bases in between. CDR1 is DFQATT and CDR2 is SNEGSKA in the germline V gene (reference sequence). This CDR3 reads CSARSLVEINEQFF. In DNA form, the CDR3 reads TGCAGTGCTAGGAGTCTAGTAGAGATCAATGAGCAGTTCTTC.

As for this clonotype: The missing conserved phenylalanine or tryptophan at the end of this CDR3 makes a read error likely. The CDR3 nucleotides read TGTGCCATCAGTGAGTCGGGGCAGGGCCAAGCTTTCTAT. This sequence encodes CAISESGQGQAFY. The gene calls are TRBV10-3 and TRBJ1-1; D may be TRBD1 (5 bases). Trimming took 0 bases from V and 9 from J, leaving 11 bases between them. The V gene's germline CDR1 is ENHRY and CDR2 SYGVKD. CDR3 length: 13 residues.

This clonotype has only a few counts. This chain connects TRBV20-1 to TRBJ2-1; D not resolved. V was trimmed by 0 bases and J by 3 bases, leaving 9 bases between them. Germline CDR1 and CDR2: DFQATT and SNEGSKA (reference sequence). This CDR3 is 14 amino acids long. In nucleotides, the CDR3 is TGCAGTGCTAGAGACAGATATCGCTACAATGAGCAGTTCTTC. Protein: CSARDRYRYNEQFF.

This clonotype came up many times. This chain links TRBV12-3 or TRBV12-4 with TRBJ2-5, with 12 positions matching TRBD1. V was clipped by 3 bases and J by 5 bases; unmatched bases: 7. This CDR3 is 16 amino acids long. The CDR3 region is CASSFWDRGRLETQYF. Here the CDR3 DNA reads TGTGCCAGCAGTTTTTGGGACAGGGGGCGGTTGGAGACCCAGTACTTC.

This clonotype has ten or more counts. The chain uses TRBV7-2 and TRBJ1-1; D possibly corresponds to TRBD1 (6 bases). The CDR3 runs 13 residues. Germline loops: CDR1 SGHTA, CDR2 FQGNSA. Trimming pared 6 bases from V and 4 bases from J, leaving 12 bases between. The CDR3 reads CASRSSRGTEAFF. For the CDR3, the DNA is TGTGCCAGCAGATCCAGCAGGGGCACTGAAGCTTTCTTT.

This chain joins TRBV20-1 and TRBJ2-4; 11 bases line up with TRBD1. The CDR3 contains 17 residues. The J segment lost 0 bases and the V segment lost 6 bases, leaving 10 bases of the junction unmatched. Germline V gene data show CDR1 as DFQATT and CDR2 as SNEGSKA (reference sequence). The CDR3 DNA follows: TGCAGTGCCTGGACAGGGGGCGCTAGCATAGCCAAAAACATTCAGTACTTC. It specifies CSAWTGGASIAKNIQYF.

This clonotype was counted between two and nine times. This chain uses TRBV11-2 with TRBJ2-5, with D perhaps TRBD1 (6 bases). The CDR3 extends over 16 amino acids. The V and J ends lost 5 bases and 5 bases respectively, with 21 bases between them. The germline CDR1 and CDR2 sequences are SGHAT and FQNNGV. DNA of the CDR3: TGTGCCAGCAGCGCTCTGTGGGTGGGGGCAGAGGAGACCCAGTACTTC. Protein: CASSALWVGAEETQYF.

The CDR3 reads CASSTFGGQETQYF. The CDR3 DNA follows: TGTGCCAGCAGTACCTTTGGGGGTCAAGAGACCCAGTACTTC. The chain links TRBV7-2 to TRBJ2-5; TRBD1 or TRBD2 may be the D gene (5 bases each). Trimming left V 6 bases short and J 2 bases short, with 13 bases between. The CDR3 has 14 residues. Per germline, CDR1 SGHTA and CDR2 FQGNSA.

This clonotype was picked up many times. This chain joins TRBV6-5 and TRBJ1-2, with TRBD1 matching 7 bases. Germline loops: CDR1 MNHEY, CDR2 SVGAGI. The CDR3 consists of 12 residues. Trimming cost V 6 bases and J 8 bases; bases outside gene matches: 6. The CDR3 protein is CASRRTGAGYTF. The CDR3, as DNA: TGTGCCAGCAGGAGAACAGGGGCAGGCTACACCTTC.

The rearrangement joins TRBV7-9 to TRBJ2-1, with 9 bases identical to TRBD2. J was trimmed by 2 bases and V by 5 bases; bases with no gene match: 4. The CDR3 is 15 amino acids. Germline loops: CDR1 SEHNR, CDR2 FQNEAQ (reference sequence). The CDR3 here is CASSPGLATYNEQFF. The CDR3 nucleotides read TGTGCCAGCAGCCCGGGACTAGCCACCTACAATGAGCAGTTCTTC.

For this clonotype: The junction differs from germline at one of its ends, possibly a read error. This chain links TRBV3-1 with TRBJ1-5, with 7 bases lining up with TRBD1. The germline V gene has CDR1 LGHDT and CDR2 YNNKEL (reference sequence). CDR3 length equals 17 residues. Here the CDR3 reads CASSQGGMRDRNQPQLF. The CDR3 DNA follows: TGTGCCAGCAGCCAAGGAGGGATGAGGGACAGAAATCAGCCCCAGCTTTTT.

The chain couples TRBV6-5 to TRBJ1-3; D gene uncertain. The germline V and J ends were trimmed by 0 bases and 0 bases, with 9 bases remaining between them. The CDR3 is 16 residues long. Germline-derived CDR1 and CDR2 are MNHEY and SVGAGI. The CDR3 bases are TGTGCCAGCAGTTACTCAATGCCACCCTCTGGAAACACCATATATTTT. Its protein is CASSYSMPPSGNTIYF.

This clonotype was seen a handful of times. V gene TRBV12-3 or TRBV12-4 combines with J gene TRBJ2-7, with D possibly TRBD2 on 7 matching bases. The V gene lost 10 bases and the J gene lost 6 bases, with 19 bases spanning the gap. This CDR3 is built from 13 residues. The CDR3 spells CAMAWGGRGEQYV. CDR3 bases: TGTGCCATGGCGTGGGGGGGCCGAGGCGAGCAGTACGTC.

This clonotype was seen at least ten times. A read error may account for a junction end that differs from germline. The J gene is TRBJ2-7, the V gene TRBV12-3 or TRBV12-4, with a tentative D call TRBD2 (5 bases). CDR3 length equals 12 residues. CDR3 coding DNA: TGTGCCAGCAGTCTAGCTGTAAACGAGCAGTACTTC. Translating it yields CASSLAVNEQYF.

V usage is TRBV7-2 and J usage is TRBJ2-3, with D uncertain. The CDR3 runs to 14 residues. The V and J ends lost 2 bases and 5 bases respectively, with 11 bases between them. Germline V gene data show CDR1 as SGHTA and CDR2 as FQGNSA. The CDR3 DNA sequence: TGTGCCAGCAGCTTACTCCTCCCAGGAGATACGCAGTATTTT. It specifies CASSLLLPGDTQYF. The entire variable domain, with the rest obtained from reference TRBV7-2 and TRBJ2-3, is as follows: GAGVSQSPSNKVTEKGKDVELRCDPISGHTALYWYRQSLGQGLEFLIYFQGNSAPDKSGLPSDRFSAERTGGSVSTLTIQRTQQEDSAVYLCASSLLLPGDTQYFGPGTRLTVL.

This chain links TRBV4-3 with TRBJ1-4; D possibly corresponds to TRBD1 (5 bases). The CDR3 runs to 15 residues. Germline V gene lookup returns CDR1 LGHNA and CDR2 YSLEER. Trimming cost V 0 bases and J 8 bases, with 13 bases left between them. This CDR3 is CASSQDRGVEEKLFF. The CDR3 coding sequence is TGCGCCAGCAGCCAAGATAGGGGAGTGGAAGAAAAACTGTTTTTT.

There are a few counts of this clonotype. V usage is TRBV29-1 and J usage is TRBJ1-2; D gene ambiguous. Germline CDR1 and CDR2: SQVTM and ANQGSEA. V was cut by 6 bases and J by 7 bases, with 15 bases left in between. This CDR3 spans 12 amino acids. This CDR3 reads CSVKAGMLGYTF. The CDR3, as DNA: TGCAGCGTGAAAGCGGGTATGCTTGGCTACACCTTC.

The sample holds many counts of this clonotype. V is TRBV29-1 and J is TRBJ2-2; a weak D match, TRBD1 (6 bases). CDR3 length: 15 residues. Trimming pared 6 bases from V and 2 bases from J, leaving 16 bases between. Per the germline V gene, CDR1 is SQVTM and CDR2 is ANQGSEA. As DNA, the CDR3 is TGCAGCGTCGGGGTAACCGGGACAAACACCGGGGAGCTGTTTTTT. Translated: CSVGVTGTNTGELFF.

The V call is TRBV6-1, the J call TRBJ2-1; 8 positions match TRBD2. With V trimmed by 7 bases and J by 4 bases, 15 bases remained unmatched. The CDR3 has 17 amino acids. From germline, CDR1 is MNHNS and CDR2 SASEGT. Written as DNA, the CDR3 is TGTGCCAGCATACGGGAGGGACTTCGGGCCGTATACAATGAGCAGTTCTTC. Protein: CASIREGLRAVYNEQFF.

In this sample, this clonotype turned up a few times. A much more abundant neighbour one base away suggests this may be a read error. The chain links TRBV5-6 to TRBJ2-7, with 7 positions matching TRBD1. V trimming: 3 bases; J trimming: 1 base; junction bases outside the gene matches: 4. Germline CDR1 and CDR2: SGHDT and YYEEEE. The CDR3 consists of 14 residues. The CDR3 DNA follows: TGTGCCAGCAGCTCTCCGGGACAGTCCTACGAGCAGTACGTC. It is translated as CASSSPGQSYEQYV.

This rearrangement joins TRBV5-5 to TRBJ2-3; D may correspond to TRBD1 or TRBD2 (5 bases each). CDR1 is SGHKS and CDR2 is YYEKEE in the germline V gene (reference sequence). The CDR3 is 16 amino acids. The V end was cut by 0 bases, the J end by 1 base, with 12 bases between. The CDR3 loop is CASSLETAAGTDTQYF. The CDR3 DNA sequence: TGTGCCAGCAGCTTGGAGACAGCGGCTGGCACAGATACGCAGTATTTT.

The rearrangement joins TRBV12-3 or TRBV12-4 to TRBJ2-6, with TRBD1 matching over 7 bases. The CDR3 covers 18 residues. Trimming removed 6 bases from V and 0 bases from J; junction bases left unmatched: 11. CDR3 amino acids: CASREEDRAYSGANVLTF. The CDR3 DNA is TGTGCCAGCAGGGAGGAAGACAGGGCCTACTCTGGGGCCAACGTCCTGACTTTC.

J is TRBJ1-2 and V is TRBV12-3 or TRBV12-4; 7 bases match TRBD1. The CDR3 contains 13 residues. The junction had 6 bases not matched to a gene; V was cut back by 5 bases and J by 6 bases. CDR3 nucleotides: TGTGCCAGCAGTGCACAGGGGCCGGATGGCTACACCTTC. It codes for CASSAQGPDGYTF.

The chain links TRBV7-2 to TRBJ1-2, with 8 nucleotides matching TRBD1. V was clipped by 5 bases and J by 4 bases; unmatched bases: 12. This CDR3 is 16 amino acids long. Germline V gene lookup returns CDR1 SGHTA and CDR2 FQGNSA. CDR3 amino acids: CASSRPYGQGFYGYTF. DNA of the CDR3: TGTGCCAGCAGCCGCCCGTACGGACAGGGATTCTATGGCTACACCTTC. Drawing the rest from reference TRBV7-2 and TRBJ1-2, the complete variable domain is GAGVSQSPSNKVTEKGKDVELRCDPISGHTALYWYRQSLGQGLEFLIYFQGNSAPDKSGLPSDRFSAERTGGSVSTLTIQRTQQEDSAVYLCASSRPYGQGFYGYTFGSGTRLTVV.

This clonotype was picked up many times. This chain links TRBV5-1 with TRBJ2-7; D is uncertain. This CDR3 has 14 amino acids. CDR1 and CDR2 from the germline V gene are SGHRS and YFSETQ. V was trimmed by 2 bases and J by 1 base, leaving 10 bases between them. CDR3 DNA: TGCGCCAGCAGCTTTGACTTCCTGTCCTACGAGCAGTACGTC. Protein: CASSFDFLSYEQYV.

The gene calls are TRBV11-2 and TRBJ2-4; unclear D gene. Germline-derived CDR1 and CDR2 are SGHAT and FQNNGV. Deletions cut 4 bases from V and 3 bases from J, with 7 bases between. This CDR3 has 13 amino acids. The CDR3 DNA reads TGTGCCAGCAGCTCCCTCTACAAAAACATTCAGTACTTC. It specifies CASSSLYKNIQYF.

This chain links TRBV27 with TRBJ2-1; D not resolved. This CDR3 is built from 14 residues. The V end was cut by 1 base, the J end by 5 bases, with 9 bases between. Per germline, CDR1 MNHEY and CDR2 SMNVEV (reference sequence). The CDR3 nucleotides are TGTGCCAGCAGTTTATGGCAGGCCCACAATGAGCAGTTCTTC. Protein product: CASSLWQAHNEQFF.

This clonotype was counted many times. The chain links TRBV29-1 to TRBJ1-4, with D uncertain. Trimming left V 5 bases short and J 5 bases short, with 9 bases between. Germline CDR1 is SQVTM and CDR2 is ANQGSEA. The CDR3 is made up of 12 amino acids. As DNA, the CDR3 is TGCAGCGTTCTGCAGCCAAATGAAAAACTGTTTTTT. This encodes CSVLQPNEKLFF.